What follows are 20 T cell receptor beta chains derived from one specimen sequenced in a study of Graves' ophthalmopathy and Graves' hyperthyroidism. Investigators amplified TCR beta CDR3 regions from RNA transcripts. HTBI primers primed a first-round RT-PCR, and a second-round multiplex PCR followed. TCRdb reprocessed the multiplex PCR reads with MiXCR, giving one entry per CDR3 protein. Here the sample spans about 660,000 distinct CDR3 sequences, about two fifths being singletons. Sequencing was carried out using peripheral blood. The origin of the receptors is an adult man with Graves' ophthalmopathy.

This clonotype was recorded at least ten times. The chain is built from TRBV4-1 and TRBJ1-2; D may be TRBD1 (5 bases). Germline CDR1 and CDR2: MGHRA and YSYEKL. This CDR3 region has 15 residues. V gave up 3 bases and J gave up 7 bases, with 18 bases separating them. Here the CDR3 reads CASSHPVQGMSGYTF. The CDR3 bases are TGCGCCAGCAGCCACCCAGTCCAGGGCATGAGTGGCTACACCTTC.

The chain links TRBV25-1 to TRBJ1-4, with TRBD1 identical over 7 bases. This CDR3 region has 16 residues. V was pared by 5 bases and J by 2 bases, with 8 bases of the junction left unmatched. CDR1 and CDR2 (germline): MGHDK, SYGVNS. CDR3 amino acids: CASSHTPGQTNEKLFF. The CDR3 nucleotides are TGTGCCAGCAGTCACACTCCGGGACAGACTAATGAAAAACTGTTTTTT.

The CDR3 spells CASSLAQITDTQYF. CDR3 sequence (DNA): TGTGCCAGCAGCTTAGCTCAGATCACAGATACGCAGTATTTT. The V gene is TRBV25-1, the J gene TRBJ2-3; D uncertain. CDR1 and CDR2 (germline): MGHDK, SYGVNS. Trimming removed 6 bases from V and 2 bases from J, with 12 bases in between. The CDR3 is made up of 14 amino acids.

The V gene is TRBV12-3 or TRBV12-4, the J gene TRBJ2-2, with D perhaps TRBD2 (5 bases). V was trimmed by 3 bases and J by 5 bases, leaving 19 bases between them. CDR3 size: 17 residues. CDR3 protein: CASSFLPDGRATGELFF. CDR3 sequence (DNA): TGTGCCAGCAGTTTCCTCCCCGACGGGCGGGCGACCGGGGAGCTGTTTTTT.

The CDR3 DNA sequence: TGTGCCAGCACCCGAAAGGGGACTTACTTC. Translating gives CASTRKGTYF. This chain links TRBV2 with TRBJ2-7, with D possibly TRBD2 on 6 matching bases. Germline V lookup: CDR1 SNHLY, CDR2 FYNNEI. This CDR3 is built from 10 residues. V dropped 7 bases and J dropped 13 bases, with 14 bases sitting between them.

This clonotype has a count of ten or more. J is TRBJ2-6 and V is TRBV7-9, with unresolved D. Trimming shortened V by 1 base and J by 2 bases, and 9 bases separated the two germline ends. Germline V gene sequence: CDR1 SEHNR, CDR2 FQNEAQ (reference sequence). This CDR3 comprises 16 residues. CDR3 sequence (DNA): TGTGCCAGCAGCTTAGGGGCAGGTGCTGGGGCCAACGTCCTGACTTTC. This gives the protein CASSLGAGAGANVLTF.

DNA of the CDR3: TGTGCCAGCGAAGCCAGGCTAGGCTATGGCTACACCTTC. Translating it yields CASEARLGYGYTF. The chain uses TRBV25-1 and TRBJ1-2; no clear D. CDR1 and CDR2 from the germline V gene are MGHDK and SYGVNS. Trimming left V 8 bases short and J 4 bases short, with 14 bases between. The CDR3 spans 13 residues.

The gene calls are TRBV9 and TRBJ2-7; 8 nucleotides agree with TRBD2. Germline CDR1 reads SGDLS; CDR2 reads YYNGEE. The CDR3 contains 16 residues. V was clipped by 3 bases and J by 0 bases; unmatched bases: 8. In DNA form, the CDR3 reads TGTGCCAGCAGCGCGGGGGGGGGGGGCCCCTCCTACGAGCAGTACTTC. It translates to CASSAGGGGPSYEQYF.

The chain couples TRBV19 to TRBJ1-4; 7 nucleotides line up with TRBD1. The V segment lost 5 bases and the J segment 6 bases; nucleotides outside the gene matches: 9. Germline lookup yields CDR1 LNHDA and CDR2 SQIVND (reference sequence). The CDR3 sequence is 15 residues long. As DNA, the CDR3 is TGTGCCAGTAGTGGGACAGCCCGAGGACATGAAAAACTGTTTTTT. Its translation is CASSGTARGHEKLFF.

This clonotype was counted a few times. J is TRBJ2-2 and V is TRBV3-1, with no clear D. Germline V CDR1 and CDR2: LGHDT, YNNKEL (reference sequence). With 11 bases removed from V and 4 bases from J, the gap between germline ends came to 17 bases. The CDR3 consists of 14 residues. CDR3 in DNA: TGTGCCCTCCAGACGAACTTGTTCACCGGGGAGCTGTTTTTT. It codes for CALQTNLFTGELFF.

This clonotype was seen a single time. The rearrangement links TRBV7-9 to TRBJ1-2; D is unresolved. Germline V CDR1 and CDR2: SEHNR, FQNEAQ (reference sequence). The length of the CDR3 is 14 residues. The V gene lost 4 bases and the J gene lost 8 bases, with 17 bases spanning the gap. CDR3 nucleotides: TGTGCCAGCAGCTCAACGACGGGGATGGGGGGCTACACCTTC. Translated: CASSSTTGMGGYTF.

The rearrangement links TRBV6-1 to TRBJ1-2; D is possibly TRBD1 (5 bases). CDR1 MNHNS and CDR2 SASEGT come from the germline V gene. CDR3 length equals 14 residues. Deletions cut 7 bases from V and 5 bases from J, with 17 bases between. The CDR3 region is CASNPTGGMYGYTF. The CDR3 DNA is TGTGCCAGCAACCCTACGGGGGGAATGTATGGCTACACCTTC.

This clonotype was detected many times. The rearrangement links TRBV7-8 to TRBJ1-1, with TRBD1 matching 11 bases. The CDR3 spans 14 residues. Germline V gene lookup returns CDR1 SGHVS and CDR2 FQNEAQ. Germline trimming cut 5 bases from V and 10 bases from J; bases unmatched to any gene: 9. The CDR3 DNA reads TGTGCCAGCAGCGCGGACAGGGGGCGGCGAGGAGCTTTCTTT. Amino acid sequence: CASSADRGRRGAFF.

Only a few counts were recorded for this clonotype. V and J are TRBV12-3 or TRBV12-4 and TRBJ2-7; D is undetermined. V was trimmed by 3 bases and J by 0 bases, leaving 15 bases between them. The CDR3 is 16 amino acids. Here the CDR3 DNA reads TGTGCCAGCAGTTTCGGCCTTGTCGGCCGCTCCTACGAGCAGTACTTC. It translates to CASSFGLVGRSYEQYF.

This clonotype occurred once. This chain connects TRBV11-2 to TRBJ1-4; 7 bases align to TRBD1. The length of the CDR3 is 15 residues. The germline V gene has CDR1 SGHAT and CDR2 FQNNGV. Trimming cost V 5 bases and J 7 bases; bases outside gene matches: 10. CDR3 nucleotides: TGTGCCAGCAGCATCGACAGGGCAAACACTGAAAAACTGTTTTTT. Residues: CASSIDRANTEKLFF. The full variable domain, completed using reference TRBV11-2 and TRBJ1-4, is EAGVAQSPRYKIIEKRQSVAFWCNPISGHATLYWYQQILGQGPKLLIQFQNNGVVDDSQLPKDRFSAERLKGVDSTLKIQPAKLEDSAVYLCASSIDRANTEKLFFGSGTQLSVL.

The chain carries TRBV29-1 and TRBJ1-5; D perhaps matches TRBD1 (6 bases). Germline V CDR1 and CDR2: SQVTM, ANQGSEA. V lost 6 bases and J 14 bases, leaving 17 bases between the germline ends. This CDR3 region has 11 residues. The CDR3, as DNA: TGCAGCGTGCCGGGCAGGGGCTACGAGCATTTT. It encodes CSVPGRGYEHF.

As to this clonotype: At one of its ends the junction is not consistent with the germline gene, which may arise from a read error. The rearrangement joins TRBV9 to TRBJ2-6, with D maybe TRBD2 (6 bases). From germline, CDR1 is SGDLS and CDR2 YYNGEE. The CDR3 consists of 14 residues. CDR3 loop: CAGSPGAGANVLTF. The CDR3 DNA reads TGTGCCGGCAGCCCGGGGGCTGGGGCCAACGTCCTGACTTTC. Full variable domain (remainder filled in from reference TRBV9 and TRBJ2-6): DSGVTQTPKHLITATGQRVTLRCSPRSGDLSVYWYQQSLDQGLQFLIQYYNGEERAKGNILERFSAQQFPDLHSELNLSSLELGDSALYFCAGSPGAGANVLTFGAGSRLTVL.

This clonotype was seen ten or more times. This chain connects TRBV20-1 to TRBJ1-5; D possibly corresponds to TRBD1 (6 bases). Trimming took 3 bases from V and 4 from J, leaving 16 bases between them. There are 15 residues in the CDR3. Per the germline V gene, CDR1 is DFQATT and CDR2 is SNEGSKA (reference sequence). The CDR3 loop reads CSARADSRSNQPQHF. The DNA of the CDR3 is TGCAGTGCTAGGGCGGACAGCCGTTCAAATCAGCCCCAGCATTTT.

Turning to this clonotype: Relative to the germline gene, one junction end is altered; a read error may explain this. The rearrangement links TRBV25-1 to TRBJ2-7, with no clear D. CDR1 and CDR2 from the germline V gene are MGHDK and SYGVNS. The CDR3 sequence is 17 residues long. Here the CDR3 reads CASSQERFKQRPYEQYF. The CDR3, as DNA: TGCGCCAGCAGCCAAGAACGATTCAAGCAGCGACCCTACGAGCAGTACTTC.

This sequence joins TRBV29-1 and TRBJ1-1; D gene uncertain. The CDR3 spans 12 residues. Germline CDR1 reads SQVTM; CDR2 reads ANQGSEA. Trimming left V 8 bases short and J 1 base short, with 11 bases between. CDR3 region: CSSGGKNTEAFF. As DNA, the CDR3 is TGCAGCTCGGGCGGCAAGAACACTGAAGCTTTCTTT.